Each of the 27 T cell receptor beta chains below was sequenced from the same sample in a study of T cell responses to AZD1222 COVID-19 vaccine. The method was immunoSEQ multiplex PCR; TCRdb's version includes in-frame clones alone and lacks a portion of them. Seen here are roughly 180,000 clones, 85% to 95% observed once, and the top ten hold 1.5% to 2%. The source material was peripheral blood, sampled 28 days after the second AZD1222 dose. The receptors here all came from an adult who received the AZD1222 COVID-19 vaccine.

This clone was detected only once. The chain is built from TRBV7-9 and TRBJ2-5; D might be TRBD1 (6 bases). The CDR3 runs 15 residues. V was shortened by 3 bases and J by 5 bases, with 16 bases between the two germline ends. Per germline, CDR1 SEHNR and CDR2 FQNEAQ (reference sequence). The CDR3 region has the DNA TGTGCCAGCAGCTTGGGACATTCAGGTGTGGAGACCCAGTACTTC. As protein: CASSLGHSGVETQYF.

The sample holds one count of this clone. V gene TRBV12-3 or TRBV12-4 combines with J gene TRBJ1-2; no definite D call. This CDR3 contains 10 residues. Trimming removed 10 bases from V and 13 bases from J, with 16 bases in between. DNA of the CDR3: TGTGCCACCGGCGGAGCGGAAAGCACCTTC. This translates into CATGGAESTF.

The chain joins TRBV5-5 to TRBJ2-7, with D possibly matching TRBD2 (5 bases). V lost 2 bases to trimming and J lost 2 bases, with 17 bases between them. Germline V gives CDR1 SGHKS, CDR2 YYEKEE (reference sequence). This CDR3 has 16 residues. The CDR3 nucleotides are TGTGCCAGCAGCTTCCCCCGGGGAAGGCCCACCTACGAGCAGTACTTC. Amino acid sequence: CASSFPRGRPTYEQYF.

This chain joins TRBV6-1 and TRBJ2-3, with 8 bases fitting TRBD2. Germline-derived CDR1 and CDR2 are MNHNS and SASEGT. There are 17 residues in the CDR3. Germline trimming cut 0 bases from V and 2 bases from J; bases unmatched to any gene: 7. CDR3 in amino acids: CASSEAGGGGTTDTQYF. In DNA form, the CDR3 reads TGTGCCAGCAGTGAAGCGGGCGGCGGGGGGACCACAGATACGCAGTATTTT.

In DNA, the CDR3 is TGTGCCAGCAGTTACTCCTGGACAGGGGCTGGAAACACCATATATTTT. Translating gives CASSYSWTGAGNTIYF. V gene TRBV6-5 combines with J gene TRBJ1-3; 9 positions agree with TRBD1. Trimming cost V 0 bases and J 2 bases; bases outside gene matches: 2. CDR3 length: 16 residues. Germline CDR1 and CDR2: MNHEY and SVGAGI.

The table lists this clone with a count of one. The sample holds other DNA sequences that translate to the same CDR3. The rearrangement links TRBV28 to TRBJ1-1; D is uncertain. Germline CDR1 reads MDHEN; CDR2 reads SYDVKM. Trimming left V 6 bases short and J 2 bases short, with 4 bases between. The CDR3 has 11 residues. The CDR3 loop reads CASSFNTEAFF. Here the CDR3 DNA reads TGTGCCAGCAGCTTTAACACTGAAGCTTTCTTT.

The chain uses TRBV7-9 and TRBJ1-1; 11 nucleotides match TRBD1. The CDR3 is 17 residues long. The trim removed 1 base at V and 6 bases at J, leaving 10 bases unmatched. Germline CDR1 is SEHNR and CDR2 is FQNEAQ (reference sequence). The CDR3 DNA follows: TGTGCCAGCAGCTTAGGCGTTTTCGGACAGGGGGCCGCTGAAGCTTTCTTT. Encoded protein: CASSLGVFGQGAAEAFF.

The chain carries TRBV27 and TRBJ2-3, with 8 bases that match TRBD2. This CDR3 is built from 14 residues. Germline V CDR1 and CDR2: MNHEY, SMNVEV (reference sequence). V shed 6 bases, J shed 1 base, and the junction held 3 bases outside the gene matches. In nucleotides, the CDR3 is TGTGCCAGCAGGACGACTAGCGGCACAGATACGCAGTATTTT. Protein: CASRTTSGTDTQYF.

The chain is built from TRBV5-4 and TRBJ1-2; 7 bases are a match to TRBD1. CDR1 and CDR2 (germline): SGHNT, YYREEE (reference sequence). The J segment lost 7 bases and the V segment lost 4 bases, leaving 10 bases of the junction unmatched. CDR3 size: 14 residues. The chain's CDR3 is CASSLIRQGGGYTF. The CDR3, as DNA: TGTGCCAGCAGCCTCATCCGACAGGGTGGTGGCTACACCTTC.

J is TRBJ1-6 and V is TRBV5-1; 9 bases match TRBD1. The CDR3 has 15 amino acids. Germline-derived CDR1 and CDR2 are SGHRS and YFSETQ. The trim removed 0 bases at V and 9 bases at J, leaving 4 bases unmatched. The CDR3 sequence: CASSLGTGAGSPLHF. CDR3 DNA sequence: TGCGCCAGCAGCTTGGGGACAGGGGCAGGTTCACCCCTCCACTTT.

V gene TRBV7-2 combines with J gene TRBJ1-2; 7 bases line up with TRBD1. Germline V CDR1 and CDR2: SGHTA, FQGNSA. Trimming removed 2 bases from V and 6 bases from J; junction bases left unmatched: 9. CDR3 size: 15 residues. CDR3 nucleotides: TGTGCCAGCAGCTTAAGACAGGGAGTCTCGAATGGCTACACCTTC. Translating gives CASSLRQGVSNGYTF.

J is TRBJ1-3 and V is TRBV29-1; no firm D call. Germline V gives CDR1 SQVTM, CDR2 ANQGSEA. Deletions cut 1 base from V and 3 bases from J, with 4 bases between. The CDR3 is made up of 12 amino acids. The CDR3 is CSVEVVGNTIYF. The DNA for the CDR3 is TGCAGCGTTGAAGTAGTTGGAAACACCATATATTTT.

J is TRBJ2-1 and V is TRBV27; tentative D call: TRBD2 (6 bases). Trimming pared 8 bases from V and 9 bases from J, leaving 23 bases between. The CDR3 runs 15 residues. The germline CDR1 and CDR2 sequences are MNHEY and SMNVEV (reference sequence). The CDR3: CASGTGLTIRAEQFF. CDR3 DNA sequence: TGTGCCAGCGGTACGGGACTCACCATCCGTGCTGAGCAGTTCTTC.

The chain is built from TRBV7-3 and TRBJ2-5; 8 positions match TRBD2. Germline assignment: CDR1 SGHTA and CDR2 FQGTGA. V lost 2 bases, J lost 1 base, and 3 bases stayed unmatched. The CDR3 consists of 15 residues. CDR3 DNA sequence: TGTGCCAGCAGCTTAGCGGGGGGCTTCCAAGAGACCCAGTACTTC. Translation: CASSLAGGFQETQYF.

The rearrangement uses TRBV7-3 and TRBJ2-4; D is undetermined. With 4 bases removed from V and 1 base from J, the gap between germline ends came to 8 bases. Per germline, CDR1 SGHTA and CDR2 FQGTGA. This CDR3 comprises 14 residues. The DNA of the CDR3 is TGTGCCAGCAGCTCATCCTCGGCCAAAAACATTCAGTACTTC. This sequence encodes CASSSSSAKNIQYF.

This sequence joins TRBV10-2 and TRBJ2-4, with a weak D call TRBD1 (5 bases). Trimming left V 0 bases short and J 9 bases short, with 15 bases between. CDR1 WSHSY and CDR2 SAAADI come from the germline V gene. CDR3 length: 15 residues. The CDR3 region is CASSESKQGIVIQYF. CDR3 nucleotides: TGCGCCAGCAGTGAGTCCAAGCAGGGTATCGTCATTCAGTACTTC.

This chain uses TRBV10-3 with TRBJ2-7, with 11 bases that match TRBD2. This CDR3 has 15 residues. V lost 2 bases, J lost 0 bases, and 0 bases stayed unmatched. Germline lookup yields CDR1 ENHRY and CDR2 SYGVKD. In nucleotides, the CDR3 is TGTGCCATCAGTGAGGGGACTAGCGGCTCCTACGAGCAGTACTTC. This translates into CAISEGTSGSYEQYF.

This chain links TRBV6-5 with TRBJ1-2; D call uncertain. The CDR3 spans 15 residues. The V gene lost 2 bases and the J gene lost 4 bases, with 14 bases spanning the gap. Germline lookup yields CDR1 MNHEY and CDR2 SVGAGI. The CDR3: CASSYGRRNLYGYTF. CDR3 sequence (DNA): TGTGCCAGCAGTTACGGCAGACGGAACCTCTATGGCTACACCTTC.

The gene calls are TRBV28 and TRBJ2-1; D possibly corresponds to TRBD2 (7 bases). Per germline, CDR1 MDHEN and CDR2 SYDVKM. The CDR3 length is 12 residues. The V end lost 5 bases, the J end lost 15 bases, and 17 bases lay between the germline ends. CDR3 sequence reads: CASSGISGEGFF. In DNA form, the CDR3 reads TGTGCCAGCAGTGGGATTTCAGGGGAGGGGTTCTTC.

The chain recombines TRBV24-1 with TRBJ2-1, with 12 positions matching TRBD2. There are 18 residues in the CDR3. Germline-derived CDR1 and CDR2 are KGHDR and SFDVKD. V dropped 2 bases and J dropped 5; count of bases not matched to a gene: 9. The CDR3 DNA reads TGTGCCACCAGTGATTCCCGAATGGGACTAGCGGGTAACAATGAGCAGTTCTTC. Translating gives CATSDSRMGLAGNNEQFF.

The CDR3 reads CASSEDGTGRNQPQHF. CDR3 nucleotides: TGTGCCAGCAGTGAAGACGGGACAGGTAGGAATCAGCCCCAGCATTTT. V is TRBV6-1 and J is TRBJ1-5; TRBD1 matches at 8 bases. Germline V gene data show CDR1 as MNHNS and CDR2 as SASEGT. The V gene end was trimmed by 1 base and the J gene end by 4 bases; junction bases not matched to a gene: 6. The CDR3 loop spans 16 amino acids.

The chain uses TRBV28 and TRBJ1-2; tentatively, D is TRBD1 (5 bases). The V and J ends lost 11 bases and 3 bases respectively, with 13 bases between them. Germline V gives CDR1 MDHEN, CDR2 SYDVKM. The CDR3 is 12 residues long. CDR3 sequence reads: CAAGLRDYGYTF. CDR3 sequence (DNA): TGTGCCGCGGGGCTCAGGGACTATGGCTACACCTTC.

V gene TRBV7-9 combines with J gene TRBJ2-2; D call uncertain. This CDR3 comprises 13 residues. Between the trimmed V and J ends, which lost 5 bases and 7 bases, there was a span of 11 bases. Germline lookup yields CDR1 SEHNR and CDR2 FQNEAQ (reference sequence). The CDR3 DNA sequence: TGTGCCAGCAGCACCCGGACCGACGGGGAGCTGTTTTTT. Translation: CASSTRTDGELFF.

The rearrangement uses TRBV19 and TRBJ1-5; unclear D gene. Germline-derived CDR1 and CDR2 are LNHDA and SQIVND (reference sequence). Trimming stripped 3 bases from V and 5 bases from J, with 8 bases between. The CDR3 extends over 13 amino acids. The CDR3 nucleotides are TGTGCCAGTAGTATCGAAGCCCATCAGCCCCAGCATTTT. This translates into CASSIEAHQPQHF.

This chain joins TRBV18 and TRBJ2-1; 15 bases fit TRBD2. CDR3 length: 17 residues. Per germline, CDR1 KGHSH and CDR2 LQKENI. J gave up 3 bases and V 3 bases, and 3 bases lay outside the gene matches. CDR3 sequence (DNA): TGTGCCAGCTCACCTCCGGGACTAGCGGGAGGCTACAATGAGCAGTTCTTC. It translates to CASSPPGLAGGYNEQFF.

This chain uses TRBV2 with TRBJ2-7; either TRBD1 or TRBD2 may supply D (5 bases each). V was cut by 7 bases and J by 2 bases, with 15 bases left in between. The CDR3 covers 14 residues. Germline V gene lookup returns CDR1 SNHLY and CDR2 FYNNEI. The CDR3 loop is CASKSSGRAYEQYF. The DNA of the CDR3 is TGTGCCAGCAAGTCATCAGGGCGGGCCTACGAGCAGTACTTC.

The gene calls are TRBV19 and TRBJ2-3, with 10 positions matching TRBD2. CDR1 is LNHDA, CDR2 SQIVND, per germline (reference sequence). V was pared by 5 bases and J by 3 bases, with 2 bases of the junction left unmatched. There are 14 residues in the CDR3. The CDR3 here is CASSASGGTDTQYF. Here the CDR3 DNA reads TGTGCCAGTAGTGCTAGCGGGGGAACAGATACGCAGTATTTT. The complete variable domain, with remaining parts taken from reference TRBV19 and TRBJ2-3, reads DGGITQSPKYLFRKEGQNVTLSCEQNLNHDAMYWYRQDPGQGLRLIYYSQIVNDFQKGDIAEGYSVSREKKESFPLTVTSAQKNPTAFYLCASSASGGTDTQYFGPGTRLTVL.